This T cell receptor (beta chain) came from a study of blood T cells in healthy people across ages. Study-level findings and limits: A roughly linear fall in TCR beta diversity per million T cells was seen with increasing age.

CDR1 DFQATT and CDR2 SNEGSKA come from the germline V gene (reference sequence). Losses at the gene ends were 0 bases for V and 2 bases for J; bases not matched to a gene: 4. The CDR3 is 15 amino acids. Primed by a sample-barcoded 5' primer and a J-beta primer mix, a second PCR proceeded for about 6 to 12 cycles. TCRdb redid the calling of the 5' RACE reads with MiXCR, one entry per CDR3 protein. Here the sample spans 600,000 to 800,000 distinct CDR3 sequences, more than 20% being singletons. The study recruited healthy Caucasian donors from Russia who were aged roughly 6 to 95. Each sample gave at least 7 million isolated PBMCs. A remark on this clonotype: Its cognate antigen is unknown.

This rearrangement joins TRBV20-1 to TRBJ2-3; 8 nucleotides align to TRBD1. This clonotype originated in a man in his 70s in good health. Sequenced sample: blood. CDR3 DNA sequence: TGCAGTGCTAGAGATCAGGGGGCCAACACAGATACGCAGTATTTT. It codes for CSARDQGANTDTQYF.